In this sample, the clone carrying this T cell receptor beta chain turned up many times. Antigen: not known. The entry originates in a study of blood T cells in healthy people across ages. Whole-study results and caveats: Donor CMV infection status was unknown, possibly confounding age-related changes in expanded clonotypes.

The second PCR ran about 6 to 12 cycles with a sample-barcoded 5' primer and J-beta primers. Each cDNA molecule was tagged by a template-switch adaptor that had 12 random nucleotides. Each sample yielded at least 2.5 million CDR3-containing paired-end reads. TCRdb reprocessed the 5' RACE reads with MiXCR, giving one entry per CDR3 protein. The sample includes some 1.5 million distinct CDR3 sequences, 35% to 45% of them seen just once. Sequencing input: blood. This sequence was found in a woman between 18 and 29 years old in good health.

CDR3 sequence reads: CASSRTASSYEQYF. Here the CDR3 DNA reads TGTGCCAGCAGTAGGACGGCGAGCTCCTACGAGCAGTACTTC. The chain carries TRBV6-2 or TRBV6-3 and TRBJ2-7, with unresolved D. This CDR3 region has 14 residues. V shed 5 bases and J shed 0 bases, with 11 bases lying between them. Germline V gives CDR1 MNHEY, CDR2 SVGEGT.